This is a list of T cell receptor beta chains from one sample in a study of blood T cell repertoires in COVID-19. The protocol was immunoSEQ multiplex PCR, while the TCRdb copy is restricted to in-frame clones and leaves out a portion. The table records approximately 210,000 clones, about 88% of them present only once. The sample taken for sequencing was peripheral blood. The receptors were gathered from a middle-aged woman with acute or convalescent COVID-19. Each CDR3 is given with its conserved first and last residue. Each record gives: CDR3 protein, CDR3 DNA, D gene, V gene, J gene, clone size. A D gene is named only where the DNA matches it firmly. Clone size is given for some rows only: seen once, a few or many times, or a class if the clone is expanded.

CASSQVATSGGAGQETQYF	TGTGCCAGCAGCCAAGTCGCTACTAGCGGGGGGGCGGGGCAAGAGACCCAGTACTTC	TRBD2	TRBV3-1/TRBV3-2	TRBJ2-5	NA
CASSENMGVGNQPQHF	TGTGCCAGCAGTGAAAATATGGGAGTTGGCAATCAGCCCCAGCATTTT	NA	TRBV6-1	TRBJ1-5	NA
CASSQDWRRQGRLHGYTF	TGTGCCAGCAGCCAAGATTGGAGAAGACAGGGGAGACTTCATGGCTACACCTTC	TRBD1	TRBV3-1/TRBV3-2	TRBJ1-2	once
CASSFLATQETQYF	TGTGCCAGCAGCTTCTTAGCGACCCAAGAGACCCAGTACTTC	NA	TRBV11-2	TRBJ2-5	NA
CASSYSGGPPGYTF	TGTGCCAGCAGTTACTCCGGGGGGCCCCCCGGCTACACCTTC	NA	TRBV6-5	TRBJ1-2	NA
CASSPGNEKLFF	TGTGCCAGCAGCCCGGGTAATGAAAAACTGTTTTTT	NA	TRBV28	TRBJ1-4	NA
CASSPRGEGFF	TGTGCCAGCAGTCCCCGGGGAGAGGGTTTCTTT	NA	TRBV12-3/TRBV12-4	TRBJ1-1	once
CASSPGTADTQYF	TGCGCCAGCAGCCCAGGGACTGCAGATACGCAGTATTTT	NA	TRBV5-1	TRBJ2-3	NA
CASSLTLPASHSTDTQYF	TGTGCCAGCAGTTTAACCCTACCGGCTAGCCATAGCACAGATACGCAGTATTTT	NA	TRBV27	TRBJ2-3	NA
CASSHGVMNTEAFF	TGTGCCAGCAGCCACGGGGTCATGAACACTGAAGCTTTCTTT	NA	TRBV14	TRBJ1-1	few
CASSARTRPSTQYF	TGTGCCAGCAGCGCCAGGACTAGACCAAGTACGCAGTATTTT	TRBD2	TRBV9	TRBJ2-3	NA
CASSPSGLGEAFF	TGTGCCAGCTCACCGTCGGGACTAGGGGAAGCTTTCTTT	NA	TRBV18	TRBJ1-1	NA
CASSLSGNEQFF	TGTGCCAGCAGCTTATCAGGGAATGAGCAGTTCTTC	NA	TRBV11-3	TRBJ2-1	few
CASSPGQGANTEAFF	TGTGCCAGCAGCCCCGGACAGGGGGCGAACACTGAAGCTTTCTTT	TRBD1	TRBV9	TRBJ1-1	NA
CASSYSIQGLYGYTF	TGTGCCAGCAGTTACTCGATACAGGGCCTCTATGGCTACACCTTC	NA	TRBV6-5	TRBJ1-2	few
CASTLVITGAGANVLTF	TGTGCCAGTACCTTGGTGATCACAGGGGCTGGGGCCAACGTCCTGACTTTC	TRBD1	TRBV19	TRBJ2-6	NA
CASRSAGGTVEGYTF	TGTGCCAGCAGGTCCGCCGGGGGGACCGTGGAGGGCTACACCTTC	NA	TRBV6-5	TRBJ1-2	few
CASSPRGGLPERLGYTF	TGTGCCAGCTCACCCCGCGGGGGGCTCCCGGAACGGCTAGGGTACACCTTC	NA	TRBV18	TRBJ1-2	once
CASSLYSLNTEAFF	TGCGCCAGCAGCTTGTACAGTTTGAACACTGAAGCTTTCTTT	NA	TRBV5-1	TRBJ1-1	NA
CASSLGGNPGNTIYF	TGTGCCAGCAGCTTGGGAGGGAATCCCGGAAACACCATATATTTT	NA	TRBV5-4	TRBJ1-3	NA
CASSSLSYGTKVNTEAFF	TGTGCCAGCAGTTCGCTTTCCTACGGGACAAAGGTGAACACTGAAGCTTTCTTT	NA	TRBV27	TRBJ1-1	NA
CSSSQGVRQDHYGYTF	TGCAGCTCCTCCCAGGGGGTACGACAGGACCACTATGGCTACACCTTC	TRBD1	TRBV29-1	TRBJ1-2	once
CATSGSPSNQPQHF	TGTGCCACCTCGGGGTCCCCTAGCAATCAGCCCCAGCATTTT	NA	TRBV15	TRBJ1-5	NA
CASSPHNRGNTEAFF	TGTGCCAGCAGCCCACACAACAGGGGGAACACTGAAGCTTTCTTT	TRBD1	TRBV3-1/TRBV3-2	TRBJ1-1	NA
CASSEDSGPNEQFF	TGTGCCAGCAGTGAAGACTCGGGTCCCAATGAGCAGTTCTTC	NA	TRBV6-1	TRBJ2-1	NA
CASSLSGGLYGYTF	TGTGCCAGCAGCTTATCCGGGGGACTCTATGGCTACACCTTC	NA	TRBV7-9	TRBJ1-2	NA
CASSPAGGDTQYF	TGTGCCAGCAGTCCCGCGGGGGGGGATACGCAGTATTTT	TRBD2	TRBV12-3/TRBV12-4	TRBJ2-3	NA
CASSGTGTTGNTIYF	TGTGCCAGCAGTGGGACAGGGACCACCGGTAACACCATATATTTT	TRBD1	TRBV2	TRBJ1-3	NA
CASSQDLLAGASGETQYF	TGTGCCAGCAGCCAAGATCTCCTAGCGGGGGCCTCGGGGGAGACCCAGTACTTC	TRBD2	TRBV3-1/TRBV3-2	TRBJ2-5	NA
CAISGEGGGTEAFF	TGTGCCATCAGTGGAGAGGGAGGCGGCACTGAAGCTTTCTTT	NA	TRBV10-3	TRBJ1-1	NA
CAWSGGLGSGGYTF	TGTGCCTGGAGTGGAGGGCTAGGGTCCGGCGGCTACACCTTC	NA	TRBV30	TRBJ1-2	once
CASYSGTGELFF	TGCGCCAGCTACTCGGGCACCGGGGAGCTGTTTTTT	NA	TRBV5-1	TRBJ2-2	NA